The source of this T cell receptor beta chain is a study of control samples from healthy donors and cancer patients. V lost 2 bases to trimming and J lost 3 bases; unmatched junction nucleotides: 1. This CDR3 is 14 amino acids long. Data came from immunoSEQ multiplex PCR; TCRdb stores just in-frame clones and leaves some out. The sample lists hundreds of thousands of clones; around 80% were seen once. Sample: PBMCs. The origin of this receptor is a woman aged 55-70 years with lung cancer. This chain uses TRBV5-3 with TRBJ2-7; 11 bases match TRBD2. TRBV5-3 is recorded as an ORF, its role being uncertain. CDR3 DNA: TGTGCCAGAAGCTTTCTAGCGGGGGGCTACGAGCAGTACTTC. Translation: CARSFLAGGYEQYF.